What follows are 3 T cell receptor beta chains derived from one specimen sequenced in a study of shared clonotypes between healthy human individuals. Clones were sequenced by immunoSEQ multiplex PCR, and TCRdb holds only the in-frame ones, with some missing. The data contain 2.3 million or so clones, approximately 93% of them singletons. The source material was naive CD4+ T cells from PBMCs. Described subset: CD45RA+ positively selected. These receptors all come from a man aged 18-30 years in good health. Some clones in this sample may be carry-over from other donors' samples.

This clone occurred once. The chain is built from TRBV13 and TRBJ2-5; 7 nucleotides align to TRBD2. The germline V gene encodes CDR1 PRHDT and CDR2 FYEKMQ (reference sequence). With V trimmed by 5 bases and J by 1 base, 7 bases remained unmatched. The CDR3 is 15 residues long. The CDR3 spells CASSRDLAAQETQYF. CDR3 nucleotide sequence: TGTGCCAGCAGCCGGGACCTAGCGGCCCAAGAGACCCAGTACTTC. Full variable domain (rest looked up from reference TRBV13 and TRBJ2-5): AAGVIQSPRHLIKEKRETATLKCYPIPRHDTVYWYQQGPGQDPQFLISFYEKMQSDKGSIPDRFSAQQFSDYHSELNMSSLELGDSALYFCASSRDLAAQETQYFGPGTRLLVL.

The chain combines TRBV6-1 with TRBJ2-1; the D gene is possibly TRBD2 (6 bases). The ends were cut back, 4 bases at V and 2 bases at J, with 15 bases in the middle. The length of the CDR3 is 16 residues. Per germline, CDR1 MNHNS and CDR2 SASEGT. The CDR3 is CASSGLVPGPYNEQFF. The CDR3 DNA sequence: TGTGCCAGCAGTGGACTAGTCCCCGGACCCTACAATGAGCAGTTCTTC.

The chain uses TRBV11-3 and TRBJ2-7; D is unresolved. The CDR3 totals 13 residues. The V end lost 2 bases, the J end lost 0 bases, and 5 bases lay between the germline ends. CDR1 SGHNT and CDR2 YENEEA come from the germline V gene. CDR3 sequence (DNA): TGTGCCAGCAGCTTAAGTTCCTCCTACGAGCAGTACTTC. Translation: CASSLSSSYEQYF.